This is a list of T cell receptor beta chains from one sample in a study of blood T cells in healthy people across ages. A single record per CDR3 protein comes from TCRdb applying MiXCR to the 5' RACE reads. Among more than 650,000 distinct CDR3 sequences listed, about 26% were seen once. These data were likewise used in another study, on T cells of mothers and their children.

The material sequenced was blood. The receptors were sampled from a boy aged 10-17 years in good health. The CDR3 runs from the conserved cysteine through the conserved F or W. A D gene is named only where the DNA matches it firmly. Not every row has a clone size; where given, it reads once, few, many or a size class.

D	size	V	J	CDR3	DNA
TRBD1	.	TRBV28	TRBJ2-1	CASSSAGQGYNEQFF	TGTGCCAGCAGTTCCGCCGGACAGGGGTACAATGAGCAGTTCTTC
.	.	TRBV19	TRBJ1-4	CASRTPGEGEKLFF	TGTGCCAGTAGGACCCCGGGCGAAGGGGAAAAACTGTTTTTT
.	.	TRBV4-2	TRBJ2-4	CASSQADRGKNIQYF	TGTGCCAGCAGCCAAGCTGATCGGGGCAAAAACATTCAGTACTTC
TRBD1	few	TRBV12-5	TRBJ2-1	CASGLPPRGQGRRNEQFF	TGTGCTAGTGGTTTGCCACCCAGGGGGCAGGGAAGGAGAAATGAGCAGTTCTTC
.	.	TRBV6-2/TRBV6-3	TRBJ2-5	CASSDNQETQYF	TGTGCCAGCAGTGACAACCAAGAGACCCAGTACTTC
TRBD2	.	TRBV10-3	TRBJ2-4	CAISESTSVKNIQYF	TGTGCCATCAGTGAATCGACTAGCGTCAAAAACATTCAGTACTTC
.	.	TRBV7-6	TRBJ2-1	CASSLVGLVNEQFF	TGTGCCAGCAGCTTAGTAGGCCTGGTAAATGAGCAGTTCTTC
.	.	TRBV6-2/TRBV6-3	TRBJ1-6	CASSYADRDLHF	TGTGCCAGCAGTTACGCTGACAGAGACCTCCACTTT
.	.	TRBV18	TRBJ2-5	CASSLRHGSQETQYF	TGTGCCAGCTCACTCCGACACGGGTCCCAAGAGACCCAGTACTTC
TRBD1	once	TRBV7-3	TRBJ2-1	CASNSSGTGSYNEQFF	TGTGCCAGCAACTCCTCGGGGACAGGGTCCTACAATGAGCAGTTCTTC
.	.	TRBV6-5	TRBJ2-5	CASKAGPRETQYF	TGTGCCAGCAAGGCAGGTCCGAGAGAGACCCAGTACTTC
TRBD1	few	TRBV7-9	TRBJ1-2	CASSVRQGADGYTF	TGTGCCAGCAGCGTACGACAGGGGGCGGATGGCTACACCTTC
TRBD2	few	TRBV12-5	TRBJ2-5	CASGFGASGGQETQYF	TGTGCTAGTGGTTTTGGGGCTAGCGGGGGGCAAGAGACCCAGTACTTC
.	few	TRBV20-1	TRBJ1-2	CSAKYRDGYTF	TGCAGTGCTAAGTACAGGGATGGCTACACCTTC
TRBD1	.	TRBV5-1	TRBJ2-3	CASSLVGQGTDTQYF	TGCGCCAGCAGCTTGGTGGGACAGGGTACAGATACGCAGTATTTT
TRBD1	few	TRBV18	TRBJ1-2	CASSPFTGGSANYGYTF	TGTGCCAGCTCACCATTTACAGGGGGATCGGCTAACTATGGCTACACCTTC
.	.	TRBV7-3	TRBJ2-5	CASSLPVEEETQYF	TGTGCCAGCAGCCTCCCCGTCGAGGAAGAGACCCAGTACTTC
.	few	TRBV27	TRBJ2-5	CASSSPQETQYF	TGTGCCAGCAGTTCCCCTCAAGAGACCCAGTACTTC
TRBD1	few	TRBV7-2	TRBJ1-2	CASSVDRGAGRQAGYTF	TGTGCCAGCAGCGTCGACAGGGGGGCTGGCAGACAGGCAGGCTACACCTTC
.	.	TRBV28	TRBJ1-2	CASSSGEGYTF	TGTGCCAGCAGTTCTGGGGAAGGCTACACCTTC
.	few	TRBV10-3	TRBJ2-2	CAISEIRGTNTGGLFF	TGTGCCATCAGTGAGATACGGGGGACGAACACCGGGGGGCTGTTTTTT
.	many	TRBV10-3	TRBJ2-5	CAISERLLETQYF	TGTGCCATCAGTGAGAGGTTATTAGAGACCCAGTACTTC
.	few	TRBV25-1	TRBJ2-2	CATFDEKLGTGELFF	TGTGCCACCTTTGATGAGAAATTGGGAACCGGGGAGCTGTTTTTT
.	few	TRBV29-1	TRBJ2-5	CSVEEALGERETQYF	TGCAGCGTTGAAGAGGCATTAGGGGAGCGGGAGACCCAGTACTTC
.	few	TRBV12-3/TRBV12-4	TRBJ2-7	CASSFTGAYEQYF	TGTGCCAGCAGTTTCACAGGAGCCTACGAGCAGTACTTC
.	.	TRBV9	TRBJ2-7	CASSVGGGDPPYEQYF	TGTGCCAGCAGCGTAGGCGGCGGGGACCCCCCCTACGAGCAGTACTTC
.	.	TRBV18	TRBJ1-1	CASSPFLREGNTEAFF	TGTGCCAGCTCACCTTTCCTCAGGGAGGGGAACACTGAAGCTTTCTTT
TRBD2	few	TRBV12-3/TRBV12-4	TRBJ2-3	CASSLEGLAGGPDTQYF	TGTGCCAGCAGTTTAGAAGGGCTAGCGGGGGGCCCCGATACGCAGTATTTT
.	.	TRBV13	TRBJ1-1	CASSLVSTPYGKAFF	TGTGCCAGCAGCTTAGTTTCCACGCCCTATGGAAAAGCTTTCTTT
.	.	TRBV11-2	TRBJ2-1	CASSSIYERFF	TGTGCCAGCAGCTCTATTTATGAGCGGTTCTTC
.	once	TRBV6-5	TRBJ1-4	CASSYSMRGEEKLFF	TGTGCCAGCAGTTACTCGATGCGGGGGGAGGAAAAACTGTTTTTT
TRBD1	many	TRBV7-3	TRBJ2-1	CASSLGQGFDEQFF	TGTGCCAGCAGCTTAGGACAGGGGTTCGATGAGCAGTTCTTC
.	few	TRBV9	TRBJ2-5	CASSVYGQETQYF	TGTGCCAGCAGCGTATATGGCCAAGAGACCCAGTACTTC
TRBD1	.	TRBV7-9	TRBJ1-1	CSSSSLTGLSPEAFF	TGTTCCAGCAGCTCCCTGACAGGGCTGTCGCCTGAAGCTTTCTTT
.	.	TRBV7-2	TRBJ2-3	CASSLGVRVGLLWDTQYF	TGTGCCAGCAGCTTAGGGGTTCGGGTAGGACTCCTCTGGGATACGCAGTATTTT
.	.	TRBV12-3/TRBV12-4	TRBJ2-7	CASSLADQDEQYF	TGTGCCAGCAGTTTAGCCGACCAGGACGAGCAGTACTTC
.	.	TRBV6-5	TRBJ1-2	CASTRRGVNGYTF	TGTGCCAGCACCAGGAGGGGGGTCAATGGCTACACCTTC
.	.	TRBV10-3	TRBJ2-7	CAISESKVSTYEQYF	TGTGCCATCAGTGAGTCGAAGGTGAGCACCTACGAGCAGTACTTC
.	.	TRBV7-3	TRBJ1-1	CASRAANRVDTEAFF	TGTGCCAGCAGGGCTGCTAACAGGGTCGACACTGAAGCTTTCTTT
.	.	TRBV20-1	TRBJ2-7	CSAQDGQSSYEQYF	TGCAGTGCCCAGGACGGGCAAAGCTCCTACGAGCAGTACTTC
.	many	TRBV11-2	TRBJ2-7	CASSLNADYEQYF	TGTGCCAGCAGCTTAAATGCGGACTACGAGCAGTACTTC
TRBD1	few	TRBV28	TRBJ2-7	CASSPSGTGREQYF	TGTGCCAGCAGTCCGTCCGGGACAGGGCGAGAGCAGTACTTC
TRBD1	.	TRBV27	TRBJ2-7	CASSRGQGKSYEQYF	TGTGCCAGCAGCAGGGGGCAGGGGAAATCCTACGAGCAGTACTTC
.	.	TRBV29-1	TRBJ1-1	CSVTGSNTEAFF	TGCAGCGTCACAGGGTCGAACACTGAAGCTTTCTTT
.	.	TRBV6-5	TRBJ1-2	CASSYSAGENGYTF	TGTGCCAGCAGTTACTCGGCAGGGGAAAATGGCTACACCTTC
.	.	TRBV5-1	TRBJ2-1	CASSFREYTYNEQFF	TGCGCCAGCAGCTTCCGGGAATACACCTACAATGAGCAGTTCTTC
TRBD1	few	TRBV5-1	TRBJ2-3	CASSPTGGDTQYF	TGCGCCAGCAGCCCGACAGGGGGAGATACGCAGTATTTT
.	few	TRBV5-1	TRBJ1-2	CASSLGVGGANYGYTF	TGCGCCAGCAGCTTGGGGGTCGGGGGCGCGAACTATGGCTACACCTTC
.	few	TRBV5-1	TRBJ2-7	CASSVQGWNEQYF	TGCGCCAGCAGCGTACAGGGATGGAACGAGCAGTACTTC
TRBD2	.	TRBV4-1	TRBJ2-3	CASSPGLAGVLGTDTQYF	TGCGCCAGCAGCCCGGGACTAGCGGGAGTCCTTGGCACAGATACGCAGTATTTT
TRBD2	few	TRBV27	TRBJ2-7	CASSLPGTSPHEQYF	TGTGCCAGCAGTCTGCCCGGGACTAGCCCCCACGAGCAGTACTTC
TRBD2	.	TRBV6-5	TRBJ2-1	CASSRSLAGPGEQFF	TGTGCCAGCAGTCGCAGCCTAGCGGGACCAGGGGAGCAGTTCTTC